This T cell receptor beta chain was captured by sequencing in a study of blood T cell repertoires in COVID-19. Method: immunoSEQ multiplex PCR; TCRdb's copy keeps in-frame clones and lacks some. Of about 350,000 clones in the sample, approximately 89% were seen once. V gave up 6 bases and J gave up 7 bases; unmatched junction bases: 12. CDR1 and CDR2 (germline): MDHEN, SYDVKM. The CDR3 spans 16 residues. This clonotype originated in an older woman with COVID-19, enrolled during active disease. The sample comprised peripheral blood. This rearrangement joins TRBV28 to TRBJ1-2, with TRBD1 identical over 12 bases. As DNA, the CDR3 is TGTGCCAGCAGCCCACCGGGACAGGGGGCGCTTGGTGGCTACACCTTC. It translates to CASSPPGQGALGGYTF.